The 30 T cell receptor beta chains below come from one sample, sequenced in a study of cytomegalovirus exposure and HLA in healthy donors. The PCR employed 60 Vbeta primers together with 13 Jbeta primers. Method: immunoSEQ multiplex PCR; TCRdb's copy keeps in-frame clones and lacks some. The table has more than 80,000 clones, around 73% seen once. Material for sequencing was PBMCs. Receptor source: a woman between 35 and 50 years old in good health and CMV-seropositive.

V gene TRBV5-8 combines with J gene TRBJ1-1, with 11 bases that match TRBD1. The CDR3 length is 15 residues. V shed 5 bases and J 7 bases; nucleotides not matched to a gene: 10. Germline loops: CDR1 SGHTS, CDR2 YDEGEE. CDR3 in amino acids: CASSPPGQGVGEAFF. In DNA form, the CDR3 reads TGTGCCAGCAGTCCACCGGGACAGGGGGTTGGTGAAGCTTTCTTT.

This chain links TRBV30 with TRBJ1-2; a possible D gene is TRBD1 (5 bases). Per germline, CDR1 GTSNPN and CDR2 SVGIG (reference sequence). The germline V and J ends were trimmed by 8 bases and 2 bases, with 12 bases remaining between them. This CDR3 has 12 residues. CDR3 coding DNA: TGTGCCCAGGGACTGGGGAACTATGGCTACACCTTC. It is translated as CAQGLGNYGYTF.

The chain recombines TRBV12-5 with TRBJ2-1, with D perhaps matching TRBD2 (7 bases). The CDR3 spans 15 residues. V lost 4 bases, J lost 6 bases, and 16 bases lay in between. Germline CDR1 is LGHNT and CDR2 is FRNRAP. The chain's CDR3 is CASGSAGASGNEQFF. As DNA, the CDR3 is TGTGCTAGTGGTTCCGCGGGGGCTAGCGGCAATGAGCAGTTCTTC.

This chain joins TRBV11-3 and TRBJ2-3; maybe TRBD2 (6 bases). V was clipped by 2 bases and J by 4 bases, with 16 bases between them. The germline V gene has CDR1 SGHNT and CDR2 YENEEA. This CDR3 has 16 amino acids. In DNA form, the CDR3 reads TGTGCCAGCAGCTTATTTATCGGGAGTTTCTCAGATACGCAGTATTTT. Translation: CASSLFIGSFSDTQYF.

The V gene is TRBV2, the J gene TRBJ1-4, with D unclear. The germline V and J ends were trimmed by 5 bases and 0 bases, with 7 bases remaining between them. CDR1 and CDR2 (germline): SNHLY, FYNNEI. The CDR3 contains 14 residues. As DNA, the CDR3 is TGTGCCAGCAGTAGACAACCAACTAATGAAAAACTGTTTTTT. It yields the protein CASSRQPTNEKLFF.

The table lists this clone with a few counts. V usage is TRBV15 and J usage is TRBJ2-7, with D tentatively TRBD2 (5 bases). Looked up from germline, CDR1 is LNHNV and CDR2 is YYDKDF (reference sequence). This CDR3 spans 15 amino acids. V dropped 0 bases and J dropped 1 base, with 10 bases sitting between them. CDR3 sequence: CATSREFEGSYEQYF. The DNA for the CDR3 is TGTGCCACCAGCAGAGAGTTTGAGGGATCCTACGAGCAGTACTTC.

This clone was counted once. This chain links TRBV15 with TRBJ2-5; the D gene is possibly TRBD2 (6 bases). Germline V gene lookup returns CDR1 LNHNV and CDR2 YYDKDF (reference sequence). This CDR3 is built from 15 residues. Trimming removed 3 bases from V and 1 base from J, with 12 bases in between. The CDR3 sequence: CATSRRGSPQETQYF. In DNA form, the CDR3 reads TGTGCCACCAGCAGGCGGGGCTCCCCCCAAGAGACCCAGTACTTC.

This clone came up once. The chain couples TRBV29-1 to TRBJ2-5; 7 bases are a match to TRBD1. There are 13 residues in the CDR3. The V gene's germline CDR1 is SQVTM and CDR2 ANQGSEA. The trim removed 3 bases at V and 5 bases at J, leaving 6 bases unmatched. The CDR3 region is CSVDEGGKETQYF. The CDR3, as DNA: TGCAGCGTTGACGAAGGGGGCAAGGAGACCCAGTACTTC.

The V and J genes are TRBV19 and TRBJ1-1, with TRBD1 as a possible D gene (6 bases). V lost 6 bases and J lost 4, with 18 bases in between. The CDR3 is 15 amino acids. In germline, CDR1 is LNHDA, CDR2 SQIVND (reference sequence). CDR3 residues: CASSPLAGVGTEAFF. The CDR3 bases are TGTGCCAGTAGCCCCCTTGCAGGGGTCGGCACTGAAGCTTTCTTT.

This clone was seen a few times. The chain uses TRBV7-8 and TRBJ2-1; maybe TRBD2 (5 bases). The CDR3 loop spans 15 amino acids. V was clipped by 5 bases and J by 2 bases, with 13 bases between them. Germline CDR1 reads SGHVS; CDR2 reads FQNEAQ. This chain's CDR3 is CASSRAARTYNEQFF. The CDR3 DNA reads TGTGCCAGCAGCCGAGCGGCCCGAACCTACAATGAGCAGTTCTTC.

The J gene is TRBJ2-7, the V gene TRBV6-5; 7 nucleotides line up with TRBD2. With 10 bases clipped from V and 6 bases from J, the junction kept 9 bases outside the gene matches. There are 12 residues in the CDR3. Germline CDR1 MNHEY, CDR2 SVGAGI. CDR3 DNA: TGTGCCACCAGGGACTACCGCTCCGAGCAGTACTTC. Amino acids: CATRDYRSEQYF.

The chain uses TRBV15 and TRBJ2-4; 13 nucleotides align to TRBD2. The CDR3 totals 17 residues. Germline V gives CDR1 LNHNV, CDR2 YYDKDF (reference sequence). The ends lost 5 bases at V and 3 bases at J; junction bases unmatched: 7. The CDR3 DNA reads TGTGCCACCAGCCGAGGGAGGACTAGCGGGGGCAAAAACATTCAGTACTTC. This sequence encodes CATSRGRTSGGKNIQYF. The whole variable domain, filled in from reference TRBV15 and TRBJ2-4, reads DAMVIQNPRYQVTQFGKPVTLSCSQTLNHNVMYWYQQKSSQAPKLLFHYYDKDFNNEADTPDNFQSRRPNTSFCFLDIRSPGLGDTAMYLCATSRGRTSGGKNIQYFGAGTRLSVL.

This chain links TRBV25-1 with TRBJ2-7, with D unclear. CDR3 length: 15 residues. Trimming took 0 bases from V and 0 from J, leaving 9 bases between them. CDR1 MGHDK and CDR2 SYGVNS come from the germline V gene. This chain's CDR3 is CASSEYGGNSYEQYF. As DNA, the CDR3 is TGTGCCAGCAGTGAATATGGCGGAAACTCCTACGAGCAGTACTTC.

The chain employs TRBV28 and TRBJ1-2; TRBD1 agrees at 9 bases. The CDR3 covers 14 residues. Germline V gene sequence: CDR1 MDHEN, CDR2 SYDVKM. J gave up 7 bases and V 5 bases, and 8 bases lay outside the gene matches. In DNA form, the CDR3 reads TGTGCCAGCAGTCTCACAGGGGGCGGAGGTGGCTACACCTTC. This gives the protein CASSLTGGGGGYTF.

The chain uses TRBV11-2 and TRBJ1-2, with D possibly being TRBD1 (6 bases). The CDR3 spans 15 residues. V lost 1 base and J 6 bases, leaving 15 bases between the germline ends. Germline lookup yields CDR1 SGHAT and CDR2 FQNNGV. CDR3 DNA sequence: TGTGCCAGCAGCTTAGGCGGGGGGCGCCGGAATGGCTACACCTTC. Amino acids: CASSLGGGRRNGYTF.

The V gene is TRBV13, the J gene TRBJ1-2, with TRBD1 identical over 7 bases. Unmatched junction bases numbered 5, after V lost 0 bases and J lost 4 bases. There are 15 residues in the CDR3. Germline loops: CDR1 PRHDT, CDR2 FYEKMQ (reference sequence). The CDR3 sequence: CASSLGPRGIYGYTF. In nucleotides, the CDR3 is TGTGCCAGCAGCTTAGGTCCCAGGGGGATCTATGGCTACACCTTC.

The V call is TRBV9, the J call TRBJ2-5; 7 bases agree with TRBD1. This CDR3 has 15 amino acids. Germline V gene data show CDR1 as SGDLS and CDR2 as YYNGEE. V shed 4 bases, J shed 1 base, and the junction held 7 bases outside the gene matches. The CDR3 sequence is CASSPRDRVQETQYF. The CDR3 nucleotides are TGTGCCAGCAGCCCGCGAGACAGGGTCCAAGAGACCCAGTACTTC. The full variable domain, with the rest looked up from reference TRBV9 and TRBJ2-5, is DSGVTQTPKHLITATGQRVTLRCSPRSGDLSVYWYQQSLDQGLQFLIQYYNGEERAKGNILERFSAQQFPDLHSELNLSSLELGDSALYFCASSPRDRVQETQYFGPGTRLLVL.

This chain links TRBV5-4 with TRBJ2-6; D is undetermined. Deletions cut 5 bases from V and 2 bases from J, with 14 bases between. CDR1 and CDR2 from the germline V gene are SGHNT and YYREEE (reference sequence). The CDR3 spans 16 residues. CDR3 in DNA: TGTGCCAGCAGTTCTGCCCTGCTAGCTGGGGCCAACGTCCTGACTTTC. Its protein product is CASSSALLAGANVLTF.

The chain employs TRBV7-8 and TRBJ2-1; TRBD2 matches 7 bases. V lost 2 bases, J lost 4 bases, and 11 bases stayed unmatched. The V gene's germline CDR1 is SGHVS and CDR2 FQNEAQ. This CDR3 spans 17 amino acids. CDR3: CASSLFFLSGKYNEQFF. In nucleotides, the CDR3 is TGTGCCAGCAGCTTATTTTTCTTGAGCGGGAAATACAATGAGCAGTTCTTC. Together with reference TRBV7-8 and TRBJ2-1, the CDR3 gives the full variable domain: GAGVSQSPRYKVAKRGQDVALRCDPISGHVSLFWYQQALGQGPEFLTYFQNEAQLDKSGLPSDRFFAERPEGSVSTLKIQRTQQEDSAVYLCASSLFFLSGKYNEQFFGPGTRLTVL.

The CDR3 sequence: CASSSGAYPNEQYF. The CDR3 region has the DNA TGTGCCAGCAGCTCTGGAGCTTACCCTAATGAGCAGTACTTC. The rearrangement joins TRBV7-9 to TRBJ2-7; no definite D call. Germline V CDR1 and CDR2: SEHNR, FQNEAQ (reference sequence). V lost 4 bases and J lost 7, with 17 bases in between. The CDR3 consists of 14 residues.

The rearrangement joins TRBV5-4 to TRBJ2-1; D may be TRBD2 (5 bases). V was cut by 0 bases and J by 10 bases, with 17 bases left in between. Per germline, CDR1 SGHNT and CDR2 YYREEE (reference sequence). The CDR3 loop spans 15 amino acids. The CDR3 region is CASSLVSRGAREQFF. In DNA, the CDR3 is TGTGCCAGCAGCTTGGTGTCACGGGGAGCAAGAGAGCAGTTCTTC.

The chain uses TRBV4-1 and TRBJ2-1; D call uncertain. This CDR3 has 15 amino acids. The V end lost 1 base, the J end lost 5 bases, and 12 bases lay between the germline ends. Looked up from germline, CDR1 is MGHRA and CDR2 is YSYEKL. The CDR3 coding sequence is TGCGCCAGCAGCCAAGTGGCAGGTTTAAACAATGAGCAGTTCTTC. Translation: CASSQVAGLNNEQFF.

The gene calls are TRBV28 and TRBJ1-1; D unresolved. V lost 6 bases, J lost 1 base, and 9 bases lay in between. The length of the CDR3 is 13 residues. Germline CDR1 MDHEN, CDR2 SYDVKM. Here the CDR3 reads CASRETGNTEAFF. The CDR3 region has the DNA TGTGCCAGCAGAGAGACTGGGAACACTGAAGCTTTCTTT. The variable domain in full, completed from reference TRBV28 and TRBJ1-1, reads DVKVTQSSRYLVKRTGEKVFLECVQDMDHENMFWYRQDPGLGLRLIYFSYDVKMKEKGDIPEGYSVSREKKERFSLILESASTNQTSMYLCASRETGNTEAFFGQGTRLTVV.

This clone has a count of ten or more. This sequence joins TRBV7-9 and TRBJ1-4, with D uncertain. Deletions cut 3 bases from V and 10 bases from J, with 6 bases between. The CDR3 runs 11 residues. Per germline, CDR1 SEHNR and CDR2 FQNEAQ (reference sequence). CDR3 in amino acids: CASSFSLKLFF. In DNA form, the CDR3 reads TGTGCCAGCAGCTTCTCCCTAAAACTGTTTTTT.

V gene TRBV12-5 combines with J gene TRBJ2-7; perhaps TRBD2 as D (5 bases). The CDR3 has 17 residues. V lost 0 bases to trimming and J lost 2 bases, with 17 bases between them. Germline V gene data show CDR1 as LGHNT and CDR2 as FRNRAP. The CDR3 is CASGLVLDPTLPYEQYF. The CDR3 nucleotides read TGTGCTAGTGGTTTGGTACTAGACCCAACGCTACCCTACGAGCAGTACTTC.

This clone is a singleton in its sample. Its ends do not fully match the called genes, so a read error is possible. The chain combines TRBV5-1 with TRBJ1-1, with 7 bases identical to TRBD1. Germline V gene sequence: CDR1 SGHRS, CDR2 YFSETQ. CDR3 length: 13 residues. The CDR3 sequence: CASSGTEGTESFF. In DNA, the CDR3 is TGCGCCAGCAGCGGGACAGAGGGGACTGAATCTTTCTTT.

The chain couples TRBV28 to TRBJ2-1; D unresolved. The CDR3 loop spans 14 amino acids. Germline V gives CDR1 MDHEN, CDR2 SYDVKM. The V end lost 1 base, the J end lost 0 bases, and 4 bases lay between the germline ends. CDR3 in amino acids: CASSLFSSYNEQFF. The CDR3 DNA sequence: TGTGCCAGCAGTTTATTTAGCTCCTACAATGAGCAGTTCTTC.

This clone was counted only a few times. The chain has TRBV6-1 and TRBJ2-1; no clear D. V lost 1 base to trimming and J lost 4 bases, with 8 bases between them. The CDR3 runs 14 residues. Germline CDR1 MNHNS, CDR2 SASEGT. The CDR3 coding sequence is TGTGCCAGCAGTGAAGGGGCAGGTTACAATGAGCAGTTCTTC. Translating it yields CASSEGAGYNEQFF.

The CDR3 reads CASRISSGSHNEQFF. CDR3 nucleotides: TGTGCCAGTCGGATATCTAGCGGGAGTCACAATGAGCAGTTCTTC. The chain employs TRBV19 and TRBJ2-1; 10 bases map to TRBD2. The CDR3 is 15 residues long. With V trimmed by 8 bases and J by 5 bases, 9 bases remained unmatched. Germline V gives CDR1 LNHDA, CDR2 SQIVND (reference sequence).

The CDR3 sequence: CAISVVRAEGTQYF. The CDR3 bases are TGTGCCATCAGTGTGGTCAGGGCGGAGGGGACCCAGTACTTC. The chain couples TRBV10-3 to TRBJ2-5, with D tentatively TRBD2 (6 bases). This CDR3 comprises 14 residues. Germline CDR1 and CDR2: ENHRY and SYGVKD. The ends were cut back, 4 bases at V and 7 bases at J, with 16 bases in the middle.